This entry is about one T cell receptor beta chain. These data originate in a study of T cells in Graves' hyperthyroidism and ophthalmopathy. The CDR3 has 16 residues. The germline V gene encodes CDR1 MNHNS and CDR2 SASEGT. J gave up 2 bases and V 9 bases, and 9 bases lay outside the gene matches. TCR beta CDR3 regions were amplified from RNA. First-round RT-PCR targeting the TCR CDR3 was performed with the HTBI primer set. TCRdb reanalysed the multiplex PCR reads using MiXCR and keeps one entry per CDR3 protein. This sample yields about 420,000 distinct CDR3 sequences, of which roughly 13% are seen a single time; about 5% belongs to the top ten.

Sequencing was done on a sample of blood. This receptor was identified in a woman younger than 30 with Graves' hyperthyroidism. J is TRBJ2-2 and V is TRBV6-1, with 10 positions matching TRBD1. The DNA for the CDR3 is TGTGCCAGGTTCGGGACAGGGGTTGAAAACACCGGGGAGCTGTTTTTT. It translates to CARFGTGVENTGELFF.